These 17 T cell receptor beta chains were sequenced from one sample in a study of prognosis after radiotherapy for stage I lung cancer. TCR beta CDR3 amplification from genomic DNA was performed by two-round multiplex PCR. For every TRBV and TRBJ gene, a specific primer was used in first-round PCR. TCRdb re-analysed the multiplex PCR reads in MiXCR, keeping a single row per CDR3 protein. Of fewer than 40,000 distinct CDR3 sequences listed, about half are singletons. The specimen was PBMCs, collected before or after stereotactic body radiation therapy (not recorded which). The receptors shown here come from a donor of 50 years or more with non-small cell lung cancer.

On this clonotype itself: A far larger clone is one base from this, pointing to a likely read error. The chain joins TRBV6-8 to TRBJ2-1; D is perhaps TRBD2 (5 bases). The CDR3 has 16 residues. Germline loops: CDR1 MNHGY, CDR2 SAAAGT. This CDR3 reads CASRPKLGLGHNDQFF. The DNA for the CDR3 is TGTGCCAGCAGGCCAAAACTAGGTTTAGGGCACAATGATCAGTTCTTC.

By sample fraction, this clonotype is medium-sized. The chain recombines TRBV27 with TRBJ2-1; 7 positions agree with TRBD2. The germline CDR1 and CDR2 sequences are MNHEY and SMNVEV (reference sequence). With V trimmed by 8 bases and J by 4 bases, 11 bases remained unmatched. The CDR3 has 15 residues. The CDR3 sequence: CASQSGGRIYNEQFF. The CDR3 nucleotides read TGTGCCAGCCAATCGGGGGGTCGGATTTACAATGAGCAGTTCTTC.

This clonotype has at least ten counts. J is TRBJ2-2 and V is TRBV7-6, with TRBD1 matching over 9 bases. CDR3 length equals 14 residues. The germline gives CDR1 SGHVS, CDR2 FNYEAQ. V lost 4 bases to trimming and J lost 10 bases; unmatched junction nucleotides: 7. CDR3 in amino acids: CASSSGTGQVELFF. In DNA form, the CDR3 reads TGTGCCAGCAGCTCCGGGACAGGGCAGGTGGAGCTGTTTTTT.

In its sample, this clonotype was seen many times. J is TRBJ2-7 and V is TRBV15; no definite D call. Germline assignment: CDR1 LNHNV and CDR2 YYDKDF (reference sequence). Deletions cut 1 base from V and 5 bases from J, with 12 bases between. The CDR3 contains 14 residues. The DNA of the CDR3 is TGTGCCACCAGCAGAGGACTCGAGAACGACGAGCAGTACTTC. Translated: CATSRGLENDEQYF. The entire variable domain, with the rest obtained from reference TRBV15 and TRBJ2-7, is as follows: DAMVIQNPRYQVTQFGKPVTLSCSQTLNHNVMYWYQQKSSQAPKLLFHYYDKDFNNEADTPDNFQSRRPNTSFCFLDIRSPGLGDTAMYLCATSRGLENDEQYFGPGTRLTVT.

The chain uses TRBV15 and TRBJ1-5; D not resolved. The V gene's germline CDR1 is LNHNV and CDR2 YYDKDF (reference sequence). This CDR3 has 15 residues. The V end lost 8 bases, the J end lost 1 base, and 15 bases lay between the germline ends. The chain's CDR3 is CATVSGPTSNQPQHF. For the CDR3, the DNA is TGTGCCACCGTCTCTGGCCCCACGAGCAATCAGCCCCAGCATTTT.

Ten or more counts support this clonotype. The V gene is TRBV19, the J gene TRBJ2-3; 9 bases align to TRBD2. The CDR3 sequence is 16 residues long. Germline lookup yields CDR1 LNHDA and CDR2 SQIVND (reference sequence). V dropped 3 bases and J dropped 1; count of bases not matched to a gene: 5. As DNA, the CDR3 is TGTGCCAGTAGTATTCCTAGCGGGGCCGGCACAGATACGCAGTATTTT. The encoded protein is CASSIPSGAGTDTQYF.

With respect to this clonotype: Given a much more abundant clone one base away, this may be a read error. The chain has TRBV2 and TRBJ2-4; D possibly corresponds to TRBD2 (6 bases). CDR1 is SNHLY, CDR2 FYNNEI, per germline. This CDR3 comprises 13 residues. Trimming stripped 5 bases from V and 8 bases from J, with 13 bases between. CDR3 DNA sequence: TGTGCCAGCAGTCTGGGGGGTCGGTACATTCAGTACTTC. Its translation: CASSLGGRYIQYF.

The rearrangement joins TRBV2 to TRBJ2-2, with 8 bases matching TRBD1. Trimming at V came to 7 bases and at J to 4 bases, leaving 5 bases not matched to a gene. The germline CDR1 and CDR2 sequences are SNHLY and FYNNEI. This CDR3 is 14 amino acids long. DNA for the CDR3: TGTGCCAGCAAACTGGGACAGGCCACCGGGGAGCTGTTTTTT. This translates into CASKLGQATGELFF. The full variable domain, its missing parts supplied by reference TRBV2 and TRBJ2-2, is EPEVTQTPSHQVTQMGQEVILRCVPISNHLYFYWYRQILGQKVEFLVSFYNNEISEKSEIFDDQFSVERPDGSNFTLKIRSTKLEDSAMYFCASKLGQATGELFFGEGSRLTVL.

Comment on this clonotype: The likely explanation is a read error, given a far larger clone one base away. The gene calls are TRBV6-4 and TRBJ2-1, with D unresolved. This CDR3 has 15 amino acids. Looked up from germline, CDR1 is MRHNA and CDR2 is SNTAGT. V lost 4 bases and J lost 2, with 12 bases in between. The CDR3 coding sequence is TGTGCCAGCAGTGTCTTGCTGGCCACCTACAATGAGCAGTTCTTC. Protein product: CASSVLLATYNEQFF.

This clonotype has a count of ten or more. The CDR3 here is CAHSEWGTDTQYF. The CDR3 DNA follows: TGTGCCCACAGTGAATGGGGCACAGATACGCAGTATTTT. The rearrangement links TRBV6-1 to TRBJ2-3; the D is unclear. This CDR3 is 13 amino acids long. Per the germline V gene, CDR1 is MNHNS and CDR2 is SASEGT. Trimming removed 11 bases at V and 1 base at J, with 13 bases between.

CDR3 bases: TGTGCCAGCAGCCCAAACGGGACAGGGGTACGCGGGACCCAGTACTTC. This codes for CASSPNGTGVRGTQYF. V gene TRBV11-1 combines with J gene TRBJ2-5, with TRBD1 identical over 10 bases. With 5 bases clipped from V and 7 bases from J, the junction kept 13 bases outside the gene matches. Germline loops: CDR1 SGHAT, CDR2 FQDESV (reference sequence). This CDR3 has 16 residues.

Notes on this clonotype: Being one base from a much bigger clone, this may be a read error. This chain joins TRBV7-9 and TRBJ2-5, with D possibly TRBD2 on 7 matching bases. Trimming left V 4 bases short and J 8 bases short, with 20 bases between. This CDR3 has 15 residues. The germline V gene encodes CDR1 SEHNR and CDR2 FQNEAQ (reference sequence). This CDR3 is CASSSGGGRIETQYF. Written as DNA, the CDR3 is TGTGCCAGCAGCTCCGGGGGCGGGAGAATAGAAACCCAGTACTTC. Variable domain in full (rest from reference TRBV7-9 and TRBJ2-5): DTGVSQNPRHKITKRGQNVTFRCDPISEHNRLYWYRQTLGQGPEFLTYFQNEAQLEKSRLLSDRFSAERPKGSFSTLEIQRTEQGDSAMYLCASSSGGGRIETQYFGPGTRLLVL.

Points on this clonotype: One junction end disagrees with the germline gene, perhaps due to a read error. This chain joins TRBV7-9 and TRBJ2-3; TRBD2 aligns across 12 bases. This CDR3 contains 18 residues. Germline V gene sequence: CDR1 SEHNR, CDR2 FQNEAQ (reference sequence). The CDR3: CASSSFGLAGYVMDTQYF. The DNA of the CDR3 is TGTGCCAGTAGCTCCTTCGGACTAGCGGGATATGTTATGGATACGCAGTATTTT.

The rearrangement joins TRBV28 to TRBJ2-7; 7 nucleotides align to TRBD1. The CDR3 is 15 residues long. Per germline, CDR1 MDHEN and CDR2 SYDVKM. V shed 6 bases, J shed 5 bases, and the junction held 13 bases outside the gene matches. CDR3 DNA sequence: TGTGCCAGCAGAAGGACAGGCCGCCCGGGACACGAGCAGTACTTC. Translating gives CASRRTGRPGHEQYF.

This sequence joins TRBV13 and TRBJ1-5; 7 positions match TRBD1. Germline CDR1 PRHDT, CDR2 FYEKMQ (reference sequence). The V and J ends lost 4 bases and 5 bases, in that order; junction bases with no gene match: 5. This CDR3 has 14 amino acids. CDR3 sequence (DNA): TGTGCCAGCAGCTACAGGGGCGAAGATCAGCCCCAGCATTTT. Translated: CASSYRGEDQPQHF.

A few counts support this clonotype. The chain is built from TRBV24-1 and TRBJ2-2, with 10 bases aligning to TRBD2. The V and J ends lost 3 bases and 5 bases, in that order; junction bases with no gene match: 8. CDR3 length: 17 residues. Germline CDR1 is KGHDR and CDR2 is SFDVKD. The chain's CDR3 is CATSDNLAGEGTGELFF. CDR3 coding DNA: TGTGCCACCAGTGATAACCTAGCGGGAGAAGGAACCGGGGAGCTGTTTTTT.

This chain links TRBV28 with TRBJ1-6; D possibly corresponds to TRBD1 (5 bases). CDR3 length equals 16 residues. CDR1 and CDR2 (germline): MDHEN, SYDVKM. The V and J ends lost 2 bases and 4 bases respectively, with 12 bases between them. The CDR3 loop reads CASSLAGTGYNSPLHF. The CDR3 DNA follows: TGTGCCAGCAGTTTAGCAGGGACTGGGTATAATTCACCCCTCCACTTT.